These T cell receptor beta chains were read from a single sample in a study of blood T cell repertoires in COVID-19. The data were produced by immunoSEQ multiplex PCR, yet TCRdb's version contains in-frame clones alone and is incomplete. The table records 140,000 or so clones, 84% of them present only once. Material: peripheral blood. The receptors shown here come from a man aged 25-45 years with COVID-19, enrolled during active disease. Each CDR3 is given with its conserved first and last residue. Fields, in order: clone size, J gene, D gene, V gene, CDR3 protein, CDR3 DNA. The D gene is left open where the match is weak. A row's size may be missing; if present it is once, few, many or a size class.

>.|TRBJ1-2|TRBD1|TRBV14
CASSQRTVRGLSGYTF
TGTGCCAGCAGCCAGCGAACCGTCAGGGGGCTGTCTGGCTACACCTTC
>few|TRBJ1-1|.|TRBV10-3
CAIKDDSNTEAFF
TGTGCCATCAAAGACGACTCGAACACTGAAGCTTTCTTT
>once|TRBJ1-1|.|TRBV4-2
CASSQGTLDTEAFF
TGTGCCAGCAGCCAAGGGACACTCGACACTGAAGCTTTCTTT
>.|TRBJ2-2|.|TRBV10-3
CAISTPGRGGTGELFF
TGTGCCATCAGTACCCCAGGGCGAGGGGGCACCGGGGAGCTGTTTTTT
>.|TRBJ2-7|TRBD2|TRBV7-9
CASSLEAGVSEQYF
TGTGCCAGCAGCTTAGAGGCGGGAGTGTCAGAGCAGTACTTC
>.|TRBJ1-1|TRBD1|TRBV6-6
CASSQKDRKGTEAFF
TGTGCCAGCAGCCAGAAGGACAGGAAGGGCACTGAAGCTTTCTTT
>.|TRBJ1-5|TRBD1|TRBV5-4
CASSLGPSGGGQPQHF
TGTGCCAGCAGCCTCGGCCCCTCAGGGGGAGGTCAGCCCCAGCATTTT
>.|TRBJ2-1|TRBD2|TRBV5-1
CASSLDGSGRASEQFF
TGCGCCAGCAGCTTGGACGGTAGCGGGAGGGCAAGTGAGCAGTTCTTC
>.|TRBJ2-5|.|TRBV7-2
CASSLRRSVQETQYF
TGTGCCAGCAGCCTGCGACGGAGTGTCCAAGAGACCCAGTACTTC
>.|TRBJ1-1|TRBD1|TRBV30
CAWSSDRAEAFF
TGTGCCTGGAGCTCGGACAGGGCTGAAGCTTTCTTT
>.|TRBJ1-2|TRBD1|TRBV2
CAIPGQGVYSYTF
TGTGCCATTCCGGGACAGGGGGTATATAGCTACACCTTC
>.|TRBJ1-1|.|TRBV19
CASSIGQIMNTEAFF
TGTGCCAGTAGTATAGGCCAGATCATGAACACTGAAGCTTTCTTT
>.|TRBJ2-2|TRBD1|TRBV4-1
CASSVRTGETGELFF
TGCGCCAGCAGCGTGAGGACAGGGGAGACCGGGGAGCTGTTTTTT
>.|TRBJ2-3|TRBD1|TRBV27
CASSPRGQGSTDTQYF
TGTGCCAGCAGTCCAAGAGGACAGGGGAGCACAGATACGCAGTATTTT
>once|TRBJ2-7|TRBD1|TRBV28
CASSFTRDRGAEQYF
TGTGCCAGCAGTTTCACCCGGGACAGGGGAGCCGAGCAGTACTTC
>.|TRBJ2-1|.|TRBV18
CASSPQGTDEQFF
TGTGCCAGCTCACCCCAGGGGACCGATGAGCAGTTCTTC
>many|TRBJ2-1|TRBD1|TRBV6-5
CASPRGPIDEQFF
TGTGCCAGCCCCAGGGGGCCTATAGATGAGCAGTTCTTC
>.|TRBJ2-5|.|TRBV5-1
CASSQQGETQYF
TGCGCCAGCAGCCAACAGGGAGAGACCCAGTACTTC
>.|TRBJ2-3|.|TRBV10-2
CASRRLGGTTVTDTQYF
TGCGCCAGCCGGCGACTGGGGGGAACTACGGTCACAGATACGCAGTATTTT
>.|TRBJ2-1|TRBD2|TRBV9
CASSVALKGGLVEQFF
TGTGCCAGCAGCGTAGCTTTAAAGGGGGGACTAGTTGAGCAGTTCTTC
>.|TRBJ2-2|TRBD1|TRBV5-1
CASSFRDSITGELFF
TGCGCCAGCAGCTTCCGGGACAGTATCACCGGGGAGCTGTTTTTT
>.|TRBJ2-3|TRBD1|TRBV6-2/TRBV6-3
CASSFPGQGLSTDTQYF
TGTGCCAGCAGTTTTCCTGGACAGGGGCTGAGCACAGATACGCAGTATTTT
>.|TRBJ2-7|.|TRBV6-2/TRBV6-3
CASSSHGNEYF
TGTGCCAGCAGTTCCCACGGGAATGAGTACTTC
>.|TRBJ1-6|.|TRBV2
CARSLNPYNSPLHF
TGTGCCAGAAGCCTAAACCCCTATAATTCACCCCTCCACTTT
>.|TRBJ2-1|TRBD2|TRBV11-2
CASSLGLAGGREQFF
TGTGCCAGCAGCTTAGGGCTAGCGGGAGGGCGTGAGCAGTTCTTC
>.|TRBJ2-5|TRBD1|TRBV7-3
CASSRGTGSETQYF
TGTGCCAGCAGCCGAGGGACAGGGTCTGAGACCCAGTACTTC
>.|TRBJ2-3|TRBD2|TRBV11-1
CASSPSGTLQDTQYF
TGTGCCAGCAGCCCTAGCGGGACCCTTCAAGACACGCAGTATTTT